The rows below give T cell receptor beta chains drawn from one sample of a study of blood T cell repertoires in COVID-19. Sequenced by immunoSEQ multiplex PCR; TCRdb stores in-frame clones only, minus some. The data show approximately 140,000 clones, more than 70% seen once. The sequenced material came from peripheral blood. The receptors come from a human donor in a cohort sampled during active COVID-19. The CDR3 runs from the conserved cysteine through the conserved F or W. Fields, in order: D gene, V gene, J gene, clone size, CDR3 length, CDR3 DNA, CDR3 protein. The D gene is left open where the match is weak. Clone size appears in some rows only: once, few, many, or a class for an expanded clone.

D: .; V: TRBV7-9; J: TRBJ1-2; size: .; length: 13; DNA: TGTGCCAGCAGCTTAGTCTTCTCTTATGGCTACACCTTC; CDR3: CASSLVFSYGYTF
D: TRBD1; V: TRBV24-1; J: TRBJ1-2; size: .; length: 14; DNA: TGTGCCACCAGTGATTCGACAGGGATCTATGGCTACACCTTC; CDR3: CATSDSTGIYGYTF
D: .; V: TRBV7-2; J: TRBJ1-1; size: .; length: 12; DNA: TGTGCCAGCAGCTTTAGTACGACTGAAGCTTTCTTT; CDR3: CASSFSTTEAFF
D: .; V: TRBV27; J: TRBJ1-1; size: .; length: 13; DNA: TGTGCCAGCAGTAACCGAGGGAATTTGGTGGCTTTCTTT; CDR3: CASSNRGNLVAFF
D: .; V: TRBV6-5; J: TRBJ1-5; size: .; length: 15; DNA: TGTGCCAGCAGTTACCGGGGGGCGCCTGGTCAGCCCCAGCATTTT; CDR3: CASSYRGAPGQPQHF
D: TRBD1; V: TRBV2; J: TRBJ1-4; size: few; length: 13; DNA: TGTGCCAGCAGTGGGACAGGGGGCGAAAAACTGTTTTTT; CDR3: CASSGTGGEKLFF
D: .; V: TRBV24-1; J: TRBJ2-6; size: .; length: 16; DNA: TGTGCCACCAGCGAAAGACAGATCTCTGGGGCCAACGTCCTGACTTTC; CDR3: CATSERQISGANVLTF
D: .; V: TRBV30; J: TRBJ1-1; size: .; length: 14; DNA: TGTGCCTGGAGTAAAACAGGAAGGATCACTGAAGCTTTCTTT; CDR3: CAWSKTGRITEAFF
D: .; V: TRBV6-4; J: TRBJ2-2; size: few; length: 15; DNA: TGTGCCAGCAGTGAGGGAGACGGGAACACCGGGGAGCTGTTTTTT; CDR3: CASSEGDGNTGELFF
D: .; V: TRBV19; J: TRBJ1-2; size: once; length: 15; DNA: TGTGCCAGTCGTAGTATGGAAGGGGTGGACTATGGCTACACCTTC; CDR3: CASRSMEGVDYGYTF
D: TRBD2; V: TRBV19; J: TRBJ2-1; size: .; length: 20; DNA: TGTGCCAGTAGTCCCCGGGAGAGGCGGGGGGTCCTTGGGACCTACAATGAGCAGTTCTTC; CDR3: CASSPRERRGVLGTYNEQFF
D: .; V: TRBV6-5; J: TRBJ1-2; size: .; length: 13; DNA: TGTGCCAGCAGTCGACAGGAGCTGTATGGCTACACCTTC; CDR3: CASSRQELYGYTF
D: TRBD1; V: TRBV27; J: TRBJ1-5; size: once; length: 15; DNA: TGTGCCAGCAGTTTCGGACAGGGGGCCGGTCAGCCCCAGCATTTT; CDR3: CASSFGQGAGQPQHF
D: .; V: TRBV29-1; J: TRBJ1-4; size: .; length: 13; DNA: TGCAGCGTCGGAGGCTTAACTAATGAAAAACTGTTTTTT; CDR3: CSVGGLTNEKLFF
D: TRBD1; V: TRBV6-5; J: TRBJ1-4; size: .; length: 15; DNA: TGTGCCAGCAGTTACTTCCAGGGGGAGAATGAAAAACTGTTTTTT; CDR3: CASSYFQGENEKLFF
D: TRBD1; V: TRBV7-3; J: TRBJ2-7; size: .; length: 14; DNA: TGTGCCAGCAGCTTACGGGACAGGGACCGCGAGCAGTACTTC; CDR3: CASSLRDRDREQYF
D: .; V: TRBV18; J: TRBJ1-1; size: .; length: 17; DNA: TGTGCCAGCTCAAGATCTACAGGGCCGGCCGGGAAAACTGAAGCTTTCTTT; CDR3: CASSRSTGPAGKTEAFF
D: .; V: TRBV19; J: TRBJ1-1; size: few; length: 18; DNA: TGTGCCAGTAGTATAGTCCGGGGGAATAAGCCTGAGAACACTGAAGCTTTCTTT; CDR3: CASSIVRGNKPENTEAFF
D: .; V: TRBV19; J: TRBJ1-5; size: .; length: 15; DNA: TGTGCCAGTACCAACCTGGGGCAGGGCAATCAGCCCCAGCATTTT; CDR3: CASTNLGQGNQPQHF
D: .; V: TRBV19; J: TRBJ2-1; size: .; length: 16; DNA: TGTGCCAGTAGTCGGGACTGGGAGAGCTCCTACAATGAGCAGTTCTTC; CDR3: CASSRDWESSYNEQFF
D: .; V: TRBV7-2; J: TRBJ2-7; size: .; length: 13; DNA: TGTGCCAGCACCGCAGGGATCGCCTACGAGCAGTACTTC; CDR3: CASTAGIAYEQYF
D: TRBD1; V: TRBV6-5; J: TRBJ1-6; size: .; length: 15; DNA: TGTGCCAGCCGCAAACAGGGGGCCCTTAATTCACCCCTCCACTTT; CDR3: CASRKQGALNSPLHF
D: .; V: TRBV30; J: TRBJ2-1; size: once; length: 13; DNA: TGTGCCTGGAACGGGATTTCTATTGGTGAGCAGTTCTTC; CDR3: CAWNGISIGEQFF
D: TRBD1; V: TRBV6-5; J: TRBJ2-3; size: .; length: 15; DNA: TGTGCCAGCAGTCGACAGGGAAGGCGGACAGATACGCAGTATTTT; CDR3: CASSRQGRRTDTQYF
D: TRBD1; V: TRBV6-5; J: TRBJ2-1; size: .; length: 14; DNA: TGTGCCAGCAGTTACTCGAGACAGGGGAATGAGCAGTTCTTC; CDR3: CASSYSRQGNEQFF
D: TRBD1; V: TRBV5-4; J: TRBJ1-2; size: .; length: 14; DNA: TGTGCCAGCAGCCGGGGACAGGGATTGGGGGGCTACACCTTC; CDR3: CASSRGQGLGGYTF
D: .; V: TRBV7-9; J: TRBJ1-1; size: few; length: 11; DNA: TGTGCCAGCATTCGAGGCTCTGAAGCTTTCTTT; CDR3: CASIRGSEAFF
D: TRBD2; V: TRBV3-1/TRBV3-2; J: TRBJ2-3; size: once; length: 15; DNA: TGTGCCAGCAGCCCGGGGGTAGCGGGGATAGATACGCAGTATTTT; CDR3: CASSPGVAGIDTQYF
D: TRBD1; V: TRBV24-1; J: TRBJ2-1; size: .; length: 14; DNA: TGTGCCACCAGTGATCCACGGACAGGTCGGGAGCAGTTCTTC; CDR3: CATSDPRTGREQFF
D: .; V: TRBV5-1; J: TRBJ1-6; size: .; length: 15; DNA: TGCGCCAGCAGCTTGGTTGGAGTAGGCGGTTCACCCCTCCACTTT; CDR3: CASSLVGVGGSPLHF
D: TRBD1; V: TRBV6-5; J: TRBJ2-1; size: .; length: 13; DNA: TGTGCCAGCAGTTACTCTAGGGGGCATGAGCAGTTCTTC; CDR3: CASSYSRGHEQFF
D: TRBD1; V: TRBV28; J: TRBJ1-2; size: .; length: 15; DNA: TGTGCCAGCAGTTCTGACAGGGCAAACTTTTATGGCTACACCTTC; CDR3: CASSSDRANFYGYTF
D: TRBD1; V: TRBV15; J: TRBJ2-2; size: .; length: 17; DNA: TGTGCCACCAGCGGAACCGGACAGGGAATGAACACCGGGGAGCTGTTTTTT; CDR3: CATSGTGQGMNTGELFF
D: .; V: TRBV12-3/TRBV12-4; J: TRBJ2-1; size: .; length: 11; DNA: TGTGCCAGCAGTTCTTTTACAACAGGGTTCTTC; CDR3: CASSSFTTGFF
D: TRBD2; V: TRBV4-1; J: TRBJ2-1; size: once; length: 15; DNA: TGCGCCAGCAGCCACGTAGCGGGAGGCGGGAATGAGCAGTTCTTC; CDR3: CASSHVAGGGNEQFF
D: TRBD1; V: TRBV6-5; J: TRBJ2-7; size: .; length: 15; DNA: TGTGCCAGCACTGCGGGACAGGCCAACTCCTACGAGCAGTACTTC; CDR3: CASTAGQANSYEQYF
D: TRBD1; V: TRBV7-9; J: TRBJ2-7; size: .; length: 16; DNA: TGTGCCAGCAGCATATTGTTGGGACAGGCCTCTCGCGAGCAGTACTTC; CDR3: CASSILLGQASREQYF
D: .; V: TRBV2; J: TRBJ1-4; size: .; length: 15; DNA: TGTGCCAGCAGTGCTGGTTGGGGGGAAGGAGAAAAACTGTTTTTT; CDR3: CASSAGWGEGEKLFF
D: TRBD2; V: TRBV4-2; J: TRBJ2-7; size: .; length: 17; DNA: TGTGCCAGCAGCCAAGCTCAGACTAGCGGGAGACACTACGAGCAGTACTTC; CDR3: CASSQAQTSGRHYEQYF
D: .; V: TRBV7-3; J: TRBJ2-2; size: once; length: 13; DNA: TGTGCCAGCAGCTTAAGTTCGACCGGGGAGCTGTTTTTT; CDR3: CASSLSSTGELFF
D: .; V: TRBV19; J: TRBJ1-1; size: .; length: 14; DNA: TGTGCCAGTAGTCAACAGGAACTTAACACTGAAGCTTTCTTT; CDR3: CASSQQELNTEAFF
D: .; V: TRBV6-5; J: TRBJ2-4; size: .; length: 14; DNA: TGTGCCAGCAATGCAGGGAGGGCCAAAAACATTCAGTACTTC; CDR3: CASNAGRAKNIQYF
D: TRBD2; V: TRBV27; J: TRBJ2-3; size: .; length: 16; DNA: TGTGCCAGCCTATTGACTAGCGGGGGGGCCAGAGATACGCAGTATTTT; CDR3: CASLLTSGGARDTQYF
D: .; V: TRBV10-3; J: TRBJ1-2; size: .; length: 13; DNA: TGTGCCATACCCCAGGAGGGGATAAATGGCTACACCTTC; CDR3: CAIPQEGINGYTF
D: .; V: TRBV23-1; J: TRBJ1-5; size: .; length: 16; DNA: TGCGCCAGCAGTCAATCGGAGGTCCCTAGCAATCAGCCCCAGCATTTT; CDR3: CASSQSEVPSNQPQHF
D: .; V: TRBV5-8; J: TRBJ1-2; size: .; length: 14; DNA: TGTGCCAGCAGCTTGGTGAGGGTTAACTATGGCTACACCTTC; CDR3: CASSLVRVNYGYTF
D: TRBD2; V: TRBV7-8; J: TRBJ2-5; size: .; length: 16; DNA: TGTGCCAGCAGCGGGCGGACTAGCGGGGAGGGGGAGACCCAGTACTTC; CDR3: CASSGRTSGEGETQYF
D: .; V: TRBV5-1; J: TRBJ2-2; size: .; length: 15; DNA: TGCGCCAGCAGCGGACCGGACAGTGAACACCGGGGAGCTGTTTTT; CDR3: CASSGPDSEHRGAVF
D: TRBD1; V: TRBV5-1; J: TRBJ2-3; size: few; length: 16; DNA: TGCGCCAGCAGCACCACAGGGGGACCCTTCACAGATACGCAGTATTTT; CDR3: CASSTTGGPFTDTQYF
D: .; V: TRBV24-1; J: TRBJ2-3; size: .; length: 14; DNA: TGTGCCACCAGTGATAGACAGTCCACAGATACGCAGTATTTT; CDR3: CATSDRQSTDTQYF
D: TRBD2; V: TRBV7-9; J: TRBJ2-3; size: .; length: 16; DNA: TGTGCCAGCAGCCCCAGGGAGGCGGGAGCTCGAAATACGCAGTATTTT; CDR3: CASSPREAGARNTQYF
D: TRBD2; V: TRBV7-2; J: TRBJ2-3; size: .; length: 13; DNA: TGTGCCAGCAAGCGGGGTCCCACAGATACGCAGTATTTT; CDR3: CASKRGPTDTQYF
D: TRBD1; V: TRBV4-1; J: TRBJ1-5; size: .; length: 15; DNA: TGCGCCAGCAGCCAATGGACAGGGCGCAATCAGCCCCAGCATTTT; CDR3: CASSQWTGRNQPQHF
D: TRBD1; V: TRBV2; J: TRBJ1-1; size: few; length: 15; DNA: TGTGCCAGCAGGGAAGACAGGGCCATGAACACTGAAGCTTTCTTT; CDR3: CASREDRAMNTEAFF
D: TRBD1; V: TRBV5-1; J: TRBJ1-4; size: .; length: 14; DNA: TGCGCCAGCAGCTTGGAAGGGACAGGGACCAAACTGTTTTTT; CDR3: CASSLEGTGTKLFF
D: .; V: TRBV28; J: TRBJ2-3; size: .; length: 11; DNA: TGTGCCAGCAGCCCCGCGTATACGCAGTATTTT; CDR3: CASSPAYTQYF
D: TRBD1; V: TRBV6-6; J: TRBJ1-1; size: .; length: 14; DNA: TGTGCCAGCAGCCCTGGACAGGGGGCGACTGAAGCTTTCTTT; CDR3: CASSPGQGATEAFF
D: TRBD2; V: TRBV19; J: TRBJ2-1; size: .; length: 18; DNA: TGTGCCAGTAGCTGGTCATTGCGACTAGCGGGTCCCATGAATGAGCAGTTCTTC; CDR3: CASSWSLRLAGPMNEQFF
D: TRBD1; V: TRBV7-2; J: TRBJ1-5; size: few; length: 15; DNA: TGTGCCAGCAGCCCTACCGGGACAGGGGGCCAGCCCCAGCATTTT; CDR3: CASSPTGTGGQPQHF